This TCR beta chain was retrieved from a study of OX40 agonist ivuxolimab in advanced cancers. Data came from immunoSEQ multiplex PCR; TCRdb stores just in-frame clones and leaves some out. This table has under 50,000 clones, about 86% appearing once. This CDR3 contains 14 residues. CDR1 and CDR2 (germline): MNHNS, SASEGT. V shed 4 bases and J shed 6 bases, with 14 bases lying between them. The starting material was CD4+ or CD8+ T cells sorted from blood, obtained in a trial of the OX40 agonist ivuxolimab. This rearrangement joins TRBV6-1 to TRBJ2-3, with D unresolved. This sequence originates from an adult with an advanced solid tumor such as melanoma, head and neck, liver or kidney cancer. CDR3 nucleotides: TGTGCCAGCAGTGTCGCGAGACTTTGGGATACGCAGTATTTT. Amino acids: CASSVARLWDTQYF.